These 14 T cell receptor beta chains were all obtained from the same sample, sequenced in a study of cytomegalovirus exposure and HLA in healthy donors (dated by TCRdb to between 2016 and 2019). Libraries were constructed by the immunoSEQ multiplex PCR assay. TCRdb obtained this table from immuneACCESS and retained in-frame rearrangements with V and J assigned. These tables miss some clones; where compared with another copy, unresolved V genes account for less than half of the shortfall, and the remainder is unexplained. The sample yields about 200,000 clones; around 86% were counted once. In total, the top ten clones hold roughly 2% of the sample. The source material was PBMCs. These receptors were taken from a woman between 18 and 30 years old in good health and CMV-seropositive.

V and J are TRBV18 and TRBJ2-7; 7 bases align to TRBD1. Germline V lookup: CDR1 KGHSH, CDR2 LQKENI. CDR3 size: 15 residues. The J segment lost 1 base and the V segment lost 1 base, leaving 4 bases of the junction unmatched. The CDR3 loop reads CASSPRQGVSYEQYF. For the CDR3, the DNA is TGTGCCAGCTCACCACGTCAGGGGGTGTCCTACGAGCAGTACTTC.

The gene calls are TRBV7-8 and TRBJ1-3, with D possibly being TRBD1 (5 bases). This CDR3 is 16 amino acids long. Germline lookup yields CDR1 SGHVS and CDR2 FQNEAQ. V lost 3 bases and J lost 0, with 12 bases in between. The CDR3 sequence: CASSFRVPRSGNTIYF. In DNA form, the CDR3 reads TGTGCCAGCAGCTTCAGGGTCCCACGCTCTGGAAACACCATATATTTT.

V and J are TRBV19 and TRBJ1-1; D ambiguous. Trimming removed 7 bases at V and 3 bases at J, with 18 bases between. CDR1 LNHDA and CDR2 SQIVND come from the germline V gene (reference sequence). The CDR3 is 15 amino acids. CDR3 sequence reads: CASTLMQMGDTEAFF. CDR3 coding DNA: TGTGCCAGTACGCTTATGCAGATGGGCGACACTGAAGCTTTCTTT.

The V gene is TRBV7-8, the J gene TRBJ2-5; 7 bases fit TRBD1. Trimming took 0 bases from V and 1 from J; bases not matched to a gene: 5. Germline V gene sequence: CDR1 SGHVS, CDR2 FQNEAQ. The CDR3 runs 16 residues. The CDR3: CASSLAAGGPQETQYF. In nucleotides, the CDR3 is TGTGCCAGCAGCTTAGCTGCAGGGGGTCCCCAAGAGACCCAGTACTTC.

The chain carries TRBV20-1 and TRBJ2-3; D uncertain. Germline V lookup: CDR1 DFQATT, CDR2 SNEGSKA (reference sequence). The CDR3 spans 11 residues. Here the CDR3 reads CSARVSGTQYF. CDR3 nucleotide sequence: TGCAGCGCCCGGGTTTCCGGTACGCAGTATTTT.

For the CDR3, the DNA is TGTGCCAGCAGTCGTTTCACCGGGACAGACTCCTACTATGGCTACACCTTC. Translation: CASSRFTGTDSYYGYTF. The gene calls are TRBV28 and TRBJ1-2, with TRBD1 matching over 7 bases. The CDR3 length is 17 residues. Germline V gives CDR1 MDHEN, CDR2 SYDVKM. Unmatched junction bases numbered 15, after V lost 5 bases and J lost 3 bases.

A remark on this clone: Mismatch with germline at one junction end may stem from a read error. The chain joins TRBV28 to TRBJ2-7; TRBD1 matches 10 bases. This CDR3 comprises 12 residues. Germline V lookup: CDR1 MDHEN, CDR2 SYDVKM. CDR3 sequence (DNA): TGTGCCAGCAGTGTCGGGACAGGGGAGCGGTACTTC. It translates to CASSVGTGERYF.

The CDR3 sequence is CASSPLSQSGTGGVVEKLFF. In DNA form, the CDR3 reads TGTGCCAGCTCACCGCTCTCACAATCCGGGACAGGGGGTGTCGTTGAAAAACTGTTTTTT. The chain carries TRBV18 and TRBJ1-4; 11 bases are shared with TRBD1. This CDR3 comprises 20 residues. Germline-derived CDR1 and CDR2 are KGHSH and LQKENI. Trimming cost V 3 bases and J 7 bases; bases outside gene matches: 19.

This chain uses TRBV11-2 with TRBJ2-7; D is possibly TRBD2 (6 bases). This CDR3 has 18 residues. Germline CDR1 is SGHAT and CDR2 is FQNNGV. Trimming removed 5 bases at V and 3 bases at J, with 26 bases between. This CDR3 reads CASSPRRTSPRTDYEQYF. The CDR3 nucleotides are TGTGCCAGCAGCCCAAGGCGAACTAGCCCAAGAACGGACTACGAGCAGTACTTC. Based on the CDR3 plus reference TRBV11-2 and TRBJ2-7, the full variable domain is EAGVAQSPRYKIIEKRQSVAFWCNPISGHATLYWYQQILGQGPKLLIQFQNNGVVDDSQLPKDRFSAERLKGVDSTLKIQPAKLEDSAVYLCASSPRRTSPRTDYEQYFGPGTRLTVT.

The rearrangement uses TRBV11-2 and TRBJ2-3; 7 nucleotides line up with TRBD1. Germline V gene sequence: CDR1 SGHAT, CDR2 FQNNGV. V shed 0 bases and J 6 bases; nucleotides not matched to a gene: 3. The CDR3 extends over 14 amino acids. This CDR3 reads CASSLETGKDTQYF. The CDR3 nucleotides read TGTGCCAGCAGCTTAGAGACAGGGAAGGATACGCAGTATTTT.

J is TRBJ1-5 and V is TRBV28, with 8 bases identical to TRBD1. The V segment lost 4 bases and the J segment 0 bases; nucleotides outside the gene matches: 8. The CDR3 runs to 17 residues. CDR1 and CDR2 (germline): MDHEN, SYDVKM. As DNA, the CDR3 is TGTGCCAGCAGTTCACTGGACAGGGCCCCTAGCAATCAGCCCCAGCATTTT. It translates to CASSSLDRAPSNQPQHF.

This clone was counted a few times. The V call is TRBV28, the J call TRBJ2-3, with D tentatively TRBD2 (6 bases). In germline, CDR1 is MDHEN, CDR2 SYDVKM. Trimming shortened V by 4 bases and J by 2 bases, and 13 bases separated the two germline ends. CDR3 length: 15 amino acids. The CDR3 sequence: CASSSRELITDTQYF. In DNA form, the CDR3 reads TGTGCCAGCAGTTCCCGGGAGTTGATCACAGATACGCAGTATTTT.

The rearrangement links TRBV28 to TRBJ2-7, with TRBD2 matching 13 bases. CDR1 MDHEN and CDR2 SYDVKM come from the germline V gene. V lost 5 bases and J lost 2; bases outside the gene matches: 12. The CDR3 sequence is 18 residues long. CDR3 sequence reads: CASSETGLAGNHPYEQYF. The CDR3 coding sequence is TGTGCCAGCAGTGAAACGGGACTAGCGGGAAATCACCCCTACGAGCAGTACTTC.

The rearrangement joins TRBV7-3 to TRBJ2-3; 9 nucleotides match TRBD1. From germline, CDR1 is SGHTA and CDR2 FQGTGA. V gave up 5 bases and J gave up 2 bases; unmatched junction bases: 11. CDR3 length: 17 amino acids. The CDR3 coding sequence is TGTGCCAGCAGCCACCCTCCCCGGGACAGGGTCACAGATACGCAGTATTTT. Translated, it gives CASSHPPRDRVTDTQYF.